This T cell receptor (beta chain) was recorded in a study of T cell changes during pregnancy in multiple sclerosis (dated by TCRdb to between 2018 and 2021). Study-wide context: The study examined how the T cell repertoire changed over the course of pregnancy in women with multiple sclerosis.

V sheds 4 bases and J sheds 9 bases, leaving 10 bases between their ends. The germline V gene (reference sequence) gives CDR1 as MNHNY and CDR2 as SVGAGI. From its cysteine to its phenylalanine, the CDR3 spans 12 amino acids. CDR3 DNA is the only sequence kept; it has 36 bases, read in frame from the first base. On this clone itself: Which antigen it targets is not known. No much larger clonotype is one base removed from it; base qualities were not supplied.

The receptor library was made with the immunoSEQ multiplex PCR assay. TCRdb obtained this table from immuneACCESS and retained in-frame rearrangements with V and J assigned. These tables miss some clones; where compared with another copy, unresolved V genes account for less than half of the shortfall, and the remainder is unexplained. The sample table contains 35,000 to 55,000 clones; only one count was recorded for 88% of them. Clones ranked in the top ten supply more than 5% of the sample. The TCR sequence derives from a female donor in good health, enrolled as a control in a pregnancy study. Recombination connected TRBV6-6 to TRBJ2-1, with the D gene too uncertain to name. The source was CD8+ T cells from peripheral blood mononuclear cells, collected after pregnancy. The sequenced DNA: TGTGCCAGCAGTTCAGCAGGTAGTGAGCAGTTCTTC. This yields the protein CASSSAGSEQFF.